The clone carrying this TCR beta chain was detected many times. As yet, its antigen is unknown. The data originate from a study of blood T cells in healthy people across ages. Study-wide background: Roughly one uniquely barcoded beta molecule per two T cells was captured. General study results and limits: Because donor CMV status was unknown, expanded clonotype changes were possibly confounded.

CDR1 is ENHRY, CDR2 SYGVKD, per germline. Trimming removed 5 bases from V and 4 bases from J; junction bases left unmatched: 10. The CDR3 runs to 16 residues. PBMCs numbering at least 6.5 million were isolated per sample. Next came a second PCR, run for 7 to 11 cycles, which used a sample-barcoded 5' primer along with a J-beta primer mix. TCRdb called the 5' RACE reads again in MiXCR, with one record for every CDR3 protein. The data hold some 1.1 million distinct CDR3 sequences, with 35% to 45% observed a single time. Material for sequencing was blood. The gene calls are TRBV10-3 and TRBJ2-3; 9 nucleotides align to TRBD2. This TCR derives from a man aged 18 to 35 in good health. The CDR3 nucleotides are TGTGCCATCAGTAAACTTAGCGGGGGATACCCAGATACGCAGTATTTT. This gives the protein CAISKLSGGYPDTQYF.